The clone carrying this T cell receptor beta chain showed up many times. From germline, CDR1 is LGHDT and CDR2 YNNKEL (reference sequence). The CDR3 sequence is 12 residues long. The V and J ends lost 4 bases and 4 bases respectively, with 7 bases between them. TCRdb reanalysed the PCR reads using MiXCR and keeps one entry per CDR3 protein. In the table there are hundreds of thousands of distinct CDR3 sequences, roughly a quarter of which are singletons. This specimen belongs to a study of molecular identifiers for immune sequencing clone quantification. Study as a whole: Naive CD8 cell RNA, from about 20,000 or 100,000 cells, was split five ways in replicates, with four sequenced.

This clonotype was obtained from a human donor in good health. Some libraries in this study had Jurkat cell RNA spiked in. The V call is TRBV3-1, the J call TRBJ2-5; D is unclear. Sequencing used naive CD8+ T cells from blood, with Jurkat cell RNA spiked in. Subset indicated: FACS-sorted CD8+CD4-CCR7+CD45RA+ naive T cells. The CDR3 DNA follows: TGTGCCAGCAGCCCGTATTCAGAGACCCAGTACTTC. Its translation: CASSPYSETQYF.